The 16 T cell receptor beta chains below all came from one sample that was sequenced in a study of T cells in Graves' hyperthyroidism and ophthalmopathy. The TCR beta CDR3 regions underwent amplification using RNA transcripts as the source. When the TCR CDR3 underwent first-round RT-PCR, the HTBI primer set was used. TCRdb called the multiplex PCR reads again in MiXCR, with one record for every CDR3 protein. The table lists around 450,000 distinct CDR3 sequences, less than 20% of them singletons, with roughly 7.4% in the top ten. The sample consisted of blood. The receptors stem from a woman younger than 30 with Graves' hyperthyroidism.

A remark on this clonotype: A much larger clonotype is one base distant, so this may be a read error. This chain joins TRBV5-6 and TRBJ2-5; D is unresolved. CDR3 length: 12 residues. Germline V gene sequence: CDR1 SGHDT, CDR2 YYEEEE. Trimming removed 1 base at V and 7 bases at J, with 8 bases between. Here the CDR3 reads CASSLRMGTQYF. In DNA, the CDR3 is TGTGCCAGCAGCTTGCGGATGGGGACCCAGTACTTC.

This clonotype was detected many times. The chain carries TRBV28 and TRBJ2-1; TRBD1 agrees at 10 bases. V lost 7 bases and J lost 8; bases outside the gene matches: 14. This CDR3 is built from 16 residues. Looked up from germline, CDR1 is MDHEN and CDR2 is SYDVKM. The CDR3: CASNRVSGTGVHEQFF. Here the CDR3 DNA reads TGTGCCAGCAACCGCGTTTCCGGGACAGGGGTCCATGAGCAGTTCTTC.

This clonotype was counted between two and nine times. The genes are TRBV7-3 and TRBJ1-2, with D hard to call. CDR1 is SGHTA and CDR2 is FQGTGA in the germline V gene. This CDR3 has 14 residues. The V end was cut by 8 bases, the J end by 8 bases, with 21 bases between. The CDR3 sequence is CASSLERARKGYTF. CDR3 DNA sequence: TGTGCCAGCTCCCTTGAGCGGGCGCGTAAAGGCTACACCTTC.

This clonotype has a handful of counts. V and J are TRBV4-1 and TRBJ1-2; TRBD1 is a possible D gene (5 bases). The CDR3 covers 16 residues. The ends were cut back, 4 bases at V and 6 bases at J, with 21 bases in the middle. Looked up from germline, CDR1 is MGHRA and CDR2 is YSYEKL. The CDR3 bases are TGCGCCAGCAGCCTACCTTTCGGACAAGGGCCTGATGGCTACACCTTC. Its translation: CASSLPFGQGPDGYTF.

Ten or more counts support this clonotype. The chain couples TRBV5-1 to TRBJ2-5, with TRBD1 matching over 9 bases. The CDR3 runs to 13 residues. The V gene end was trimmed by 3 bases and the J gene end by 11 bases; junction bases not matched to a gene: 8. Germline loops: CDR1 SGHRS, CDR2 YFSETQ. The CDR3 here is CASSSGTGRNQYF. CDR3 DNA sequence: TGCGCCAGCAGCTCCGGGACAGGGCGGAATCAGTACTTC.

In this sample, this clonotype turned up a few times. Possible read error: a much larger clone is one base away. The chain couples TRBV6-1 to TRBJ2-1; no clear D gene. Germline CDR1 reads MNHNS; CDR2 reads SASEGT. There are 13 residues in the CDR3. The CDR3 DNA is TGTGCCAGCATGAGGTCCTCCTACAATGGGCAGTTCTTC. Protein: CASMRSSYNGQFF.

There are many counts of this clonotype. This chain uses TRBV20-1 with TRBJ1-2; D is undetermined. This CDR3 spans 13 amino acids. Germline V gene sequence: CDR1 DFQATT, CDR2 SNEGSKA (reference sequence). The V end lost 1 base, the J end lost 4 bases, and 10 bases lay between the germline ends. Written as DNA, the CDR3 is TGCAGTGCTAGAGTCTCCCAGAGCTATGGCTACACCTTC. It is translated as CSARVSQSYGYTF.

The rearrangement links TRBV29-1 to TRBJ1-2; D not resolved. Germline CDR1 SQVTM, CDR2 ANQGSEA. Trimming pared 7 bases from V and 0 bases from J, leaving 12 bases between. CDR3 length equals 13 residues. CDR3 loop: CSAAQRSNYGYTF. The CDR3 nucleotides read TGCAGCGCGGCCCAGCGGTCTAACTATGGCTACACCTTC.

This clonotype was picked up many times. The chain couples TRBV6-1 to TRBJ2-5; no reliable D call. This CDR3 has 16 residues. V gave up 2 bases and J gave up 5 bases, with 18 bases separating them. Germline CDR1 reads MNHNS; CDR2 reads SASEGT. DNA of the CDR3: TGTGCCAGCAGTGAACCGGGCAGTGACGGTCGGGAGACCCAGTACTTC. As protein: CASSEPGSDGRETQYF.

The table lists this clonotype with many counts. CDR3 sequence: CSARDLSGSSYEQYF. CDR3 sequence (DNA): TGCAGTGCTAGAGACCTTAGCGGGAGCTCCTACGAGCAGTACTTC. This chain links TRBV20-1 with TRBJ2-7; TRBD2 matches at 9 bases. CDR3 size: 15 residues. Germline V gene lookup returns CDR1 DFQATT and CDR2 SNEGSKA (reference sequence). V trimming: 0 bases; J trimming: 0 bases; junction bases outside the gene matches: 3.

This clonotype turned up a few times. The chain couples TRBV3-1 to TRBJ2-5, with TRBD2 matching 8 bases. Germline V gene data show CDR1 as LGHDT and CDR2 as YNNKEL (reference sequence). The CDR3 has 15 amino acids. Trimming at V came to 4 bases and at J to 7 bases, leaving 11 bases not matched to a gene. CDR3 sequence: CASSPEAGAGGTQYF. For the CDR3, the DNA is TGTGCCAGCAGCCCTGAAGCGGGGGCGGGGGGGACCCAGTACTTC.

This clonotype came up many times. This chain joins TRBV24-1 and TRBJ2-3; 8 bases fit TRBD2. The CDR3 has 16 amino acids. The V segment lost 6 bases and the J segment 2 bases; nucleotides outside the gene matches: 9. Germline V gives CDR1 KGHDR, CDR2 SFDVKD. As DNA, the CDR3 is TGTGCCACCAGTCGGGACCTAGCGGGTCCCACAGATACGCAGTATTTT. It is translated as CATSRDLAGPTDTQYF.

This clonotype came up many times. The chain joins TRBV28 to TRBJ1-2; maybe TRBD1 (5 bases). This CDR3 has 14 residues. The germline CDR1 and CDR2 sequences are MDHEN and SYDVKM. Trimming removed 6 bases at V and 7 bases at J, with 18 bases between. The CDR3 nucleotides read TGTGCCAGCAGCCCGACCGGGGGTCATGGTGGCTACACCTTC. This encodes CASSPTGGHGGYTF.

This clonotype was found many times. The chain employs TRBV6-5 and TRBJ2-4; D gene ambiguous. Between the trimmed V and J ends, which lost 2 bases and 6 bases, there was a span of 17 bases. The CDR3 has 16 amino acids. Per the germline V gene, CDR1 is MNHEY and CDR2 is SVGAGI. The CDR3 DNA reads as TGTGCCAGCAGTTACGGGCCGGTTTCTTGGGGAAACATTCAGTACTTC. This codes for CASSYGPVSWGNIQYF.

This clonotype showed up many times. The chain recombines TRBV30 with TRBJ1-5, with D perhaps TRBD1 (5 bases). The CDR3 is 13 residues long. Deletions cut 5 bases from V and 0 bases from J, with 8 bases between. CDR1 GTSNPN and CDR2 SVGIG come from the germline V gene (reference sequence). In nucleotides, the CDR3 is TGTGCCTGGTCGGGGGATAGCAATCAGCCCCAGCATTTT. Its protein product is CAWSGDSNQPQHF.

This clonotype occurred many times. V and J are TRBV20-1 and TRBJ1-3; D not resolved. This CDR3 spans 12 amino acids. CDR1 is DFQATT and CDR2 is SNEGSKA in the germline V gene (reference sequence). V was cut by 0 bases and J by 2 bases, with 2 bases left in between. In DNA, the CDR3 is TGCAGTGCTAGAGATGCTGGAAACACCATATATTTT. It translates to CSARDAGNTIYF.